The present T cell receptor (beta chain) was sequenced within a study of blood T cell repertoires in COVID-19. Study summary: There were acute and convalescent COVID-19 samples, and they came from the United States, Italy and Spain.

The repertoire was sequenced with immunoSEQ multiplex PCR; TCRdb's copy has only in-frame clones and lacks some. Among approximately 120,000 clones, about 70% were seen once, and the ten largest hold 4.5% to 6%. J was trimmed by 4 bases and V by 6 bases; bases with no gene match: 10. CDR3 length: 15 amino acids. The V gene's germline CDR1 is MNHEY and CDR2 SMNVEV (reference sequence). Seattle-derived patients entered the study during active infection and were followed longitudinally. The receptor comes from an elderly man with COVID-19, enrolled during active disease. The sequenced sample was peripheral blood. The rearrangement uses TRBV27 and TRBJ1-2; 8 bases are shared with TRBD1. The CDR3 spells CASSRTGTMSYGYTF. CDR3 nucleotide sequence: TGTGCCAGCAGCCGGACAGGGACTATGAGCTATGGCTACACCTTC.